The T cell receptor beta chain under discussion was sequenced for a study of shared clonotypes between healthy human individuals (dated by TCRdb to 2020 to 2021). Describing the broader study: The cohort included a few men and a couple of women between 18 and 49 years of age. Per donor, three plates each were used for CD4 naive and CD4 memory, two for CD8 naive, and one for CD8 memory. Blood TCR repertoires of about five healthy adults were deeply sequenced to estimate repertoire size and the extent of clonotype sharing between individuals. To increase sequencing depth and limit assay-specific biases, different laboratories used diverse techniques to prepare libraries and sequence TCR repertoires. Per donor, leukapheresis produced somewhere between about 0.94 and 9.5 billion PBMCs. The paper as a whole reports these results and caveats: Clonotypes shared by all four sorted-subset donors showed higher generation probabilities than non-shared clonotypes. Naive subsets generally had larger estimated clonotype richness than memory subsets did. When a handful of donors were compared, the shared fraction of clonotypes was about 5.4% for naive CD4, 3.5% for naive CD8, 2.3% for memory CD4, and less than 0.5% for memory CD8. Sampling was restricted to blood, and TCR repertoires in tissues likely differ from the TCR repertoires found in blood. The genetic and exposure-history diversity represented was limited by the small number of donors. Based on pairwise subsampling, the degree of clonotype sharing among donors was expected to be affected by sequencing depth. Even with the large sequencing depth, rarefaction of the sorted-subset datasets indicated that sequencing was incomplete.

The V end gives up 0 bases and the J end 6 bases, leaving 2 bases in the junction not matched to a gene. Inclusive of the bounding cysteine and phenylalanine, the CDR3 is 15 residues long. Just the 45-base CDR3 DNA is kept, in frame starting at base 1. The germline V gene supplies CDR1 MNHEY and CDR2 SVGAGI. TCR CDR3 regions were amplified from genomic DNA by multiplex PCR using the deep immunoSEQ assay. Extracted genomic DNA from each cell subset was distributed evenly across all wells of several immunoSEQ 96-well plates, and each plate was treated as a replicate. For sorted subsets, each replicate PCR was loaded with around 220 ng genomic DNA, equivalent to 32,000 or so T cell genomes. Purified libraries were quantified with a Qubit 3.0 fluorometer, sized on a Bioanalyzer 2100, and re-quantified with the KAPA Library Quantification kit. Every immunoSEQ 96-well plate was sequenced on a separate single-read 150-cycle Illumina NextSeq 550 flow cell. The published analysis was carried out like this. Because the immunoSEQ output held only junctional sequences and lacked quality scores, the filtering could not match the filtering applied to full-length reads. To assign V/J genes and CDR3, sequences were annotated using PyIR, a Python wrapper for IgBLAST v1.9, with IMGT germline references. Any read was removed if the V/J assignment was weak (E-value above 1e-6), the CDR3 was missing, or the read contained stop codons, out-of-frame junctions, or ambiguous translated residues. V3J clonotypes were defined as sequences sharing an identical inferred V gene, J gene, and CDR3 amino acid sequence. To compute the percentage overlap between repertoires, the number of shared unique clonotypes was divided by the size of the smaller repertoire. Three approaches were used to assess repertoire richness: RTK rarefaction, the Chao1 estimator, and Recon v2.1 estimates of unobserved clonotypes. Generation probabilities were computed with OLGA for all TCRbeta clonotypes obtained by the gDNA method from several donors. The clones in this table, taken by TCRdb from immuneACCESS, are in-frame only. Not every clone is retained; where verified, under half of the shortfall comes from an unresolved V gene, and the cause of the rest is unknown. V and J calls and clone size are given by that table; D and trimming were obtained from the DNA. Counted in this sample were 2,500,000 or so clones; 85% to 95% of them appeared once. Approximately 0.41% of the sample is in the top ten clones.

The donors were healthy, HIV-negative adults with no recently reported acute infections or vaccinations. Only Caucasian adults living in Nashville, Tennessee, USA were represented among the donors. CD4+ T cells were enriched through magnetic negative selection, after which naive cells were positively selected on CD45RA and the remaining negative fraction served as the memory subset. Blood was collected by leukapheresis, and PBMCs were isolated by Ficoll-Histopaque density gradient centrifugation and then cryopreserved in liquid nitrogen vapor phase. Purity and quantity of every magnetically sorted T cell population were checked by analytical flow cytometry. Genomic DNA was isolated from every sorted fraction and measured by UV absorbance on a Nanodrop 2000c. This clone showed up just once. Its antigen specificity is not known. There are no base qualities to consult, and no much larger clone falls within one base.

The sequencing input was naive CD4+ T cells from PBMCs. What this sample's cell subset or site label stands for: CD45RA+ positively selected. This TCR was recovered from a man aged 18 to 30 in good health. Some clones in this sample may be carry-over from other donors' samples. The sequence is built from TRBV6-5 and TRBJ2-1; TRBD1 lines up with 10 middle nucleotides. The CDR3 sequence is CASSYSGTGVNEQFF. The nucleotide sequence reads TGTGCCAGCAGTTACTCAGGGACAGGGGTCAATGAGCAGTTCTTC.